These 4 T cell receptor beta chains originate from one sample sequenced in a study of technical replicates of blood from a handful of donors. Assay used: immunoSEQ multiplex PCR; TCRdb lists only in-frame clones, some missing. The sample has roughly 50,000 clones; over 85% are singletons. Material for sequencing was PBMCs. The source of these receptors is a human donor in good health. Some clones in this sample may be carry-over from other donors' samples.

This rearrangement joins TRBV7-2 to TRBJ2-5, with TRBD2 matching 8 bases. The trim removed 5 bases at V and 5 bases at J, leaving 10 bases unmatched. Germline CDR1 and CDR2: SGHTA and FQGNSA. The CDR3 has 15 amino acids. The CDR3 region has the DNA TGTGCCAGCAGCCCATCCGGGACTAGTTTGGAGACCCAGTACTTC. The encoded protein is CASSPSGTSLETQYF.

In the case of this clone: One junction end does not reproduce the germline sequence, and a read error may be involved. In DNA, the CDR3 is TGTGCCAGCAGTAAAAGACTAGCGGGGGATTCGATGAATTTT. Protein sequence: CASSKRLAGDSMNF. The V gene is TRBV6-5, the J gene TRBJ2-3; 12 positions match TRBD2. The CDR3 has 14 residues. Germline assignment: CDR1 MNHEY and CDR2 SVGAGI.

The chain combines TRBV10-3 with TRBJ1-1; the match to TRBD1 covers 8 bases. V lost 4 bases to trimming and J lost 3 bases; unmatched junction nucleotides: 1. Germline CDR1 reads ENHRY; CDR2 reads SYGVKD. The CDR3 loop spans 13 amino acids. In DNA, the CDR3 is TGTGCCATCAGTGTACAGGGGGACACTGAAGCTTTCTTT. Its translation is CAISVQGDTEAFF.

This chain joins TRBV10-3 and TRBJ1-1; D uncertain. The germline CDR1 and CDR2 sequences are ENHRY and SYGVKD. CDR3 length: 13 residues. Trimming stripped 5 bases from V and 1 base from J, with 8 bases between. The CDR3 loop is CAISKNRNTEAFF. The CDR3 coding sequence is TGTGCCATCAGTAAAAACAGGAACACTGAAGCTTTCTTT.